The 8 T cell receptor beta chains reported below all come from one sample, sequenced in a study of technical replicates of blood from several donors. Sequenced by immunoSEQ multiplex PCR; TCRdb stores in-frame clones only, minus some. This repertoire shows tens of thousands of clones, 94% found once; its top ten account for about 0.27%. The sample consisted of T cells isolated from PBMCs. These receptors were obtained from a human donor in good health.

The chain carries TRBV11-2 and TRBJ2-2; 7 nucleotides align to TRBD1. V gave up 5 bases and J gave up 4 bases; unmatched junction bases: 4. The CDR3 loop spans 14 amino acids. Germline V gene lookup returns CDR1 SGHAT and CDR2 FQNNGV. Here the CDR3 DNA reads TGTGCCAGCAGCGCGACAGGGTCCACCGGGGAGCTGTTTTTT. It is translated as CASSATGSTGELFF.

The chain has TRBV28 and TRBJ2-1, with 12 positions matching TRBD2. CDR3 length: 16 amino acids. Germline V lookup: CDR1 MDHEN, CDR2 SYDVKM. The J segment lost 6 bases and the V segment lost 6 bases, leaving 9 bases of the junction unmatched. The CDR3, as DNA: TGTGCCAGCAGGTCCTCTAGCGGGAGGGCTAGCAATGAGCAGTTCTTC. It is translated as CASRSSSGRASNEQFF.

The rearrangement joins TRBV5-4 to TRBJ2-1; 10 positions agree with TRBD2. V trimming: 5 bases; J trimming: 1 base; junction bases outside the gene matches: 12. The CDR3 is 18 residues long. Germline CDR1 reads SGHNT; CDR2 reads YYREEE (reference sequence). The CDR3 DNA is TGTGCCAGCAGGAAAGCGGGGGGGCGCTTCCAATCCTACAATGAGCAGTTCTTC. This encodes CASRKAGGRFQSYNEQFF.

The chain carries TRBV4-2 and TRBJ1-2; TRBD1 agrees at 8 bases. The CDR3 runs 15 residues. J lost 6 bases, V lost 4 bases, and 10 bases had no gene match. CDR1 is LGHNA and CDR2 is YNFKEQ in the germline V gene. The CDR3 nucleotides read TGTGCCAGCAGCCTAGTGGGGACAGGACCGGATGGCTACACCTTC. Residues: CASSLVGTGPDGYTF.

This sequence joins TRBV5-4 and TRBJ2-3; 14 nucleotides align to TRBD2. The germline CDR1 and CDR2 sequences are SGHNT and YYREEE (reference sequence). The CDR3 has 16 amino acids. Unmatched junction bases numbered 1, after V lost 0 bases and J lost 4 bases. The CDR3 DNA reads as TGTGCCAGCAGCTTGGGACTAGCGGGGGGGCCAGATACGCAGTATTTT. Translating it yields CASSLGLAGGPDTQYF.

V is TRBV6-4 and J is TRBJ2-2; D possibly corresponds to TRBD1 (6 bases). V was cut by 5 bases and J by 5 bases, with 9 bases left in between. There are 13 residues in the CDR3. Germline CDR1 reads MRHNA; CDR2 reads SNTAGT. The CDR3: CASSQTGTGELFF. In DNA, the CDR3 is TGTGCCAGCAGTCAAACAGGGACCGGGGAGCTGTTTTTT.

The V gene is TRBV28, the J gene TRBJ2-5; tentative D call: TRBD1 (5 bases). The germline CDR1 and CDR2 sequences are MDHEN and SYDVKM. The CDR3 is made up of 13 amino acids. V was cut by 10 bases and J by 0 bases, with 12 bases left in between. The CDR3 region has the DNA TGTGCCATAACGACAGAAGACCAAGAGACCCAGTACTTC. This codes for CAITTEDQETQYF.

The V gene is TRBV6-1, the J gene TRBJ2-3; D is undetermined. Looked up from germline, CDR1 is MNHNS and CDR2 is SASEGT. The CDR3 consists of 13 residues. V lost 4 bases, J lost 0 bases, and 5 bases lay in between. CDR3 bases: TGTGCCAGCAGTGCTCTAAGCACAGATACGCAGTATTTT. It specifies CASSALSTDTQYF.